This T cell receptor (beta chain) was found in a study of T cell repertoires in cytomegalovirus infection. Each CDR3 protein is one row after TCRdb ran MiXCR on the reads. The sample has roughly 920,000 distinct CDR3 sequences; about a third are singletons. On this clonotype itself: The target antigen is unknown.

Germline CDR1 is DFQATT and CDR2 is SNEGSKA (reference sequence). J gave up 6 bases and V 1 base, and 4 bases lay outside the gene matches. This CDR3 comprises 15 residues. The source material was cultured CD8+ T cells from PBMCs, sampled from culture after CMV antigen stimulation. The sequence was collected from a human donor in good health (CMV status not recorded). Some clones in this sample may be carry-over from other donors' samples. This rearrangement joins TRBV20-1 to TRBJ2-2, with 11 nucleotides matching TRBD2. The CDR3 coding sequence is TGCAGTGCTAGAGCAAGTAGCGGGGGGGCCGGGGAGCTGTTTTTT. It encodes CSARASSGGAGELFF.